This passage covers 24 T cell receptor beta chains from one sample sequenced in a study of cytomegalovirus exposure and HLA in healthy donors (dated by TCRdb to about 2017). Library preparation used the immunoSEQ multiplex PCR assay. Drawn from immuneACCESS, this table holds only the in-frame rearrangements with V and J called that TCRdb kept. Clones are partly lost; checked studies trace under half to an unresolved V gene and leave the rest unexplained. For this sample the table gives over 70,000 clones, of which roughly 90% were detected only once. The ten largest clones capture 3.8% of the sample. Sample: PBMCs. Source of these receptors: a woman aged 18 to 35 in good health and CMV-seropositive.

The chain recombines TRBV27 with TRBJ1-6; TRBD1 matches at 7 bases. Germline CDR1 reads MNHEY; CDR2 reads SMNVEV (reference sequence). Trimming cost V 5 bases and J 7 bases; bases outside gene matches: 5. The CDR3 extends over 14 amino acids. The CDR3 here is CASSKQGPNSPLHF. In DNA form, the CDR3 reads TGTGCCAGCAGTAAACAGGGGCCGAATTCACCCCTCCACTTT.

The V call is TRBV28, the J call TRBJ1-5; 8 nucleotides match TRBD1. Losses at the gene ends were 6 bases for V and 5 bases for J; bases not matched to a gene: 6. The CDR3 spans 14 residues. CDR1 is MDHEN, CDR2 SYDVKM, per germline. The CDR3 sequence is CASREGTGDQPQHF. The CDR3 nucleotides read TGTGCCAGCAGGGAGGGGACAGGTGATCAGCCCCAGCATTTT.

The chain carries TRBV5-1 and TRBJ1-2, with D possibly TRBD1 on 6 matching bases. V shed 4 bases and J shed 6 bases, with 13 bases lying between them. Looked up from germline, CDR1 is SGHRS and CDR2 is YFSETQ. The CDR3 totals 13 residues. The CDR3 reads CASSPTGRDGYTF. CDR3 in DNA: TGCGCCAGCAGCCCGACAGGAAGGGATGGCTACACCTTC.

The gene calls are TRBV6-1 and TRBJ2-1, with 10 nucleotides matching TRBD2. The CDR3 contains 14 residues. Losses at the gene ends were 10 bases for V and 8 bases for J; bases not matched to a gene: 11. Germline-derived CDR1 and CDR2 are MNHNS and SASEGT. CDR3 DNA sequence: TGTGCCACCTCGACCGGGACTAGCGTTTATGAGCAGTTCTTC. This sequence encodes CATSTGTSVYEQFF.

The chain employs TRBV4-1 and TRBJ2-1; D uncertain. CDR1 is MGHRA and CDR2 is YSYEKL in the germline V gene. V was shortened by 4 bases and J by 0 bases, with 10 bases between the two germline ends. The CDR3 loop spans 15 amino acids. This chain's CDR3 is CASSLGASSYNEQFF. DNA for the CDR3: TGCGCCAGCAGCCTGGGCGCAAGCTCCTACAATGAGCAGTTCTTC.

The genes are TRBV6-4 and TRBJ2-3; 10 positions match TRBD2. This CDR3 region has 15 residues. The V gene's germline CDR1 is MRHNA and CDR2 SNTAGT. After removal of 3 bases from V and 4 bases from J, the junction contained 4 bases not matched to a gene. The DNA of the CDR3 is TGTGCCAGCAGTGAAGCTAGCGGGGGCTCAGATACGCAGTATTTT. Its protein product is CASSEASGGSDTQYF.

The rearrangement joins TRBV19 to TRBJ2-3, with 8 nucleotides matching TRBD2. Trimming cost V 8 bases and J 5 bases; bases outside gene matches: 12. In germline, CDR1 is LNHDA, CDR2 SQIVND (reference sequence). This CDR3 comprises 15 residues. CDR3: CASGRRAGVIDTQYF. Here the CDR3 DNA reads TGTGCCAGTGGGCGTCGAGCGGGAGTAATAGATACGCAGTATTTT.

The chain combines TRBV6-5 with TRBJ1-1; D call uncertain. V gave up 8 bases and J gave up 3 bases, with 10 bases separating them. Per the germline V gene, CDR1 is MNHEY and CDR2 is SVGAGI. CDR3 length: 12 residues. Written as DNA, the CDR3 is TGTGCCAGCCGAGGGCGGGACACTGAAGCTTTCTTT. Translated: CASRGRDTEAFF.

This sequence joins TRBV10-2 and TRBJ2-2; D unresolved. Germline-derived CDR1 and CDR2 are WSHSY and SAAADI. V gave up 3 bases and J gave up 0 bases, with 8 bases separating them. This CDR3 is built from 15 residues. The CDR3 coding sequence is TGCGCCAGCAGTGATACTCCCGCGAACACCGGGGAGCTGTTTTTT. Translation gives CASSDTPANTGELFF.

The chain uses TRBV5-1 and TRBJ2-1, with D possibly matching TRBD2 (5 bases). This CDR3 region has 13 residues. Germline assignment: CDR1 SGHRS and CDR2 YFSETQ. Trimming took 5 bases from V and 5 from J, leaving 11 bases between them. CDR3 sequence reads: CASSIGLDNEQFF. In DNA, the CDR3 is TGCGCCAGCAGTATCGGACTGGACAATGAGCAGTTCTTC.

The gene calls are TRBV7-2 and TRBJ2-1; D is possibly TRBD2 (5 bases). The CDR3 has 13 amino acids. The ends were cut back, 3 bases at V and 7 bases at J, with 10 bases in the middle. Germline V gene data show CDR1 as SGHTA and CDR2 as FQGNSA. The CDR3 region is CASSLWEYNEQFF. As DNA, the CDR3 is TGTGCCAGCAGCTTGTGGGAGTATAATGAGCAGTTCTTC. Looking up the rest from reference TRBV7-2 and TRBJ2-1 gives the full variable domain: GAGVSQSPSNKVTEKGKDVELRCDPISGHTALYWYRQSLGQGLEFLIYFQGNSAPDKSGLPSDRFSAERTGGSVSTLTIQRTQQEDSAVYLCASSLWEYNEQFFGPGTRLTVL.

The rearrangement joins TRBV5-1 to TRBJ2-7; 12 bases are shared with TRBD2. CDR1 and CDR2 from the germline V gene are SGHRS and YFSETQ. The CDR3 loop spans 16 amino acids. V lost 2 bases to trimming and J lost 6 bases; unmatched junction nucleotides: 9. CDR3 in amino acids: CASSLILAGGPSEQYF. CDR3 nucleotides: TGCGCCAGCAGCTTAATCCTAGCGGGGGGGCCTTCCGAGCAGTACTTC.

The chain couples TRBV30 to TRBJ2-3, with 9 bases matching TRBD2. V trimming: 7 bases; J trimming: 4 bases; junction bases outside the gene matches: 9. The CDR3 totals 14 residues. Per germline, CDR1 GTSNPN and CDR2 SVGIG (reference sequence). The CDR3 is CASKEREAPDTQYF. DNA for the CDR3: TGTGCCTCGAAGGAGCGGGAGGCCCCAGATACGCAGTATTTT.

The J gene is TRBJ2-7, the V gene TRBV15; D might be TRBD2 (5 bases). Germline CDR1 is LNHNV and CDR2 is YYDKDF (reference sequence). CDR3 length: 14 residues. V lost 0 bases and J 3 bases, leaving 9 bases between the germline ends. CDR3 amino acids: CATSRDDGNYEQYF. DNA of the CDR3: TGTGCCACCAGCAGAGATGACGGGAACTACGAGCAGTACTTC. Full variable domain (outside the CDR3, taken from reference TRBV15 and TRBJ2-7): DAMVIQNPRYQVTQFGKPVTLSCSQTLNHNVMYWYQQKSSQAPKLLFHYYDKDFNNEADTPDNFQSRRPNTSFCFLDIRSPGLGDTAMYLCATSRDDGNYEQYFGPGTRLTVT.

The V call is TRBV5-5, the J call TRBJ2-2; 11 bases align to TRBD1. The germline gives CDR1 SGHKS, CDR2 YYEKEE (reference sequence). The CDR3 consists of 16 residues. The V gene end was trimmed by 2 bases and the J gene end by 2 bases; junction bases not matched to a gene: 2. The CDR3 spells CASSFGQGANTGELFF. CDR3 DNA sequence: TGTGCCAGCAGCTTTGGACAGGGGGCTAACACCGGGGAGCTGTTTTTT.

DNA for the CDR3: TGTGCCAGCAGCAGCGGACAGGGGGCGGCCTCTGGGGCCAACGTCCTGACTTTC. Protein sequence: CASSSGQGAASGANVLTF. The chain is built from TRBV7-2 and TRBJ2-6; 11 bases fit TRBD1. CDR1 is SGHTA, CDR2 FQGNSA, per germline. The ends lost 5 bases at V and 0 bases at J; junction bases unmatched: 6. CDR3 length: 18 residues.

This chain joins TRBV13 and TRBJ2-7; possible D gene TRBD1, 6 bases. V lost 0 bases, J lost 2 bases, and 17 bases lay in between. Germline CDR1 and CDR2: PRHDT and FYEKMQ (reference sequence). CDR3 length: 17 residues. CDR3 nucleotide sequence: TGTGCCAGCAGCTTAGGCCCTCGACCAGGGACAACCTACGAGCAGTACTTC. Amino acids: CASSLGPRPGTTYEQYF.

J is TRBJ2-3 and V is TRBV28, with D unclear. The CDR3 totals 14 residues. Trimming shortened V by 3 bases and J by 2 bases, and 9 bases separated the two germline ends. The germline CDR1 and CDR2 sequences are MDHEN and SYDVKM. CDR3 bases: TGTGCCAGCAGTTTCGTCCAGTCCACAGATACGCAGTATTTT. Encoded protein: CASSFVQSTDTQYF.

The table lists this clone with a few counts. The chain recombines TRBV6-4 with TRBJ2-3, with D possibly TRBD2 on 6 matching bases. This CDR3 is 16 amino acids long. The germline V gene has CDR1 MRHNA and CDR2 SNTAGT. Trimming stripped 4 bases from V and 2 bases from J, with 16 bases between. DNA of the CDR3: TGTGCCAGCAGTGCTGGAACTAGCCTGTCCACAGATACGCAGTATTTT. The encoded protein is CASSAGTSLSTDTQYF.

The chain carries TRBV30 and TRBJ1-2; a possible D gene is TRBD1 (5 bases). Germline V gene sequence: CDR1 GTSNPN, CDR2 SVGIG (reference sequence). V was cut by 0 bases and J by 5 bases, with 16 bases left in between. There are 15 residues in the CDR3. The CDR3 DNA sequence: TGTGCCTGGAGTGTACGGTATCCAGGGAGGTATGGCTACACCTTC. It specifies CAWSVRYPGRYGYTF.

This clone was found once. The chain combines TRBV2 with TRBJ2-1, with a weak D call TRBD1 (5 bases). The CDR3 has 13 amino acids. V was cut by 4 bases and J by 12 bases, with 16 bases left in between. The germline CDR1 and CDR2 sequences are SNHLY and FYNNEI. CDR3 residues: CASSGSVYTGQFF. The CDR3 coding sequence is TGTGCCAGCAGTGGGTCAGTATACACAGGGCAGTTCTTC.

This clone has a handful of counts. This chain joins TRBV4-3 and TRBJ2-1; a weak D match, TRBD1 (5 bases). The V end lost 4 bases, the J end lost 2 bases, and 18 bases lay between the germline ends. Germline lookup yields CDR1 LGHNA and CDR2 YSLEER. This CDR3 is built from 17 residues. In nucleotides, the CDR3 is TGCGCCAGCAGCCCCCAGCAGGCAGGGAAGACCTACAATGAGCAGTTCTTC. As protein: CASSPQQAGKTYNEQFF.

This chain links TRBV19 with TRBJ1-5; 9 bases match TRBD1. CDR3 length: 15 amino acids. CDR1 LNHDA and CDR2 SQIVND come from the germline V gene (reference sequence). The V gene end was trimmed by 6 bases and the J gene end by 4 bases; junction bases not matched to a gene: 7. The chain's CDR3 is CASRWDRDPNQPQHF. The CDR3 coding sequence is TGTGCCAGTAGATGGGACAGGGACCCAAATCAGCCCCAGCATTTT.

This chain joins TRBV2 and TRBJ1-2, with D possibly matching TRBD1 (6 bases). Germline V gene lookup returns CDR1 SNHLY and CDR2 FYNNEI. Deletions cut 4 bases from V and 6 bases from J, with 12 bases between. The CDR3 is 13 amino acids. CDR3 coding DNA: TGTGCCAGCAGTGGGCCCACAGGGAATGGCTACACCTTC. Protein: CASSGPTGNGYTF.